Described below is a single TCR beta chain sequence and its context. Its antigen is not identified. The CDR3 covers 17 residues. Germline lookup yields CDR1 SGHTA and CDR2 FQGTGA. The V segment lost 2 bases and the J segment 5 bases; nucleotides outside the gene matches: 11. Vbeta (60) and Jbeta (13) primers were used in the PCR. The assay was immunoSEQ multiplex PCR, and TCRdb's table has in-frame clones only and misses some. The sample yields fewer than 110,000 clones, 70% to 80% seen once. The entry originates in a study of cytomegalovirus exposure and HLA in healthy donors. Notes on the study in general: There were some public TCRs occurring in many donors, but most TCR sequences were rare.

This TCR was recovered from a man between 18 and 29 years old in good health and CMV-seronegative. Sample: PBMCs. The chain employs TRBV7-3 and TRBJ2-3; 9 nucleotides align to TRBD2. The CDR3 nucleotides read TGTGCCAGCAGCTTATGGGGCGGGGGGGCTTCTGAAGATACGCAGTATTTT. As protein: CASSLWGGGASEDTQYF. Combining the CDR3 with reference TRBV7-3 and TRBJ2-3 gives the whole variable domain GAGVSQTPSNKVTEKGKYVELRCDPISGHTALYWYRQSLGQGPEFLIYFQGTGAADDSGLPNDRFFAVRPEGSVSTLKIQRTERGDSAVYLCASSLWGGGASEDTQYFGPGTRLTVL.